These 5 T cell receptor beta chains came from one sample sequenced in a study of T cells in Graves' hyperthyroidism and ophthalmopathy. It was RNA transcripts that yielded the amplified TCR beta CDR3 regions. HTBI primers were the set used in a first-round RT-PCR of the TCR CDR3. MiXCR was run by TCRdb on the multiplex PCR reads, yielding one entry per CDR3 protein. The sample holds a few hundred thousand distinct CDR3 sequences, 12% to 15% seen once. The sample consisted of blood. These receptors all stem from a woman aged 40 to 49 with Graves' hyperthyroidism.

This clonotype was counted only a few times. The V call is TRBV6-1, the J call TRBJ2-5; tentative D call: TRBD1 (5 bases). With 11 bases removed from V and 0 bases from J, the gap between germline ends came to 10 bases. Germline assignment: CDR1 MNHNS and CDR2 SASEGT. The CDR3 runs 12 residues. The CDR3 coding sequence is TGTGCCGGAGCAGGGAACCAAGAGACCCAGTACTTC. Translating it yields CAGAGNQETQYF.

The chain is built from TRBV30 and TRBJ2-1, with D possibly matching TRBD1 (6 bases). The germline CDR1 and CDR2 sequences are GTSNPN and SVGIG (reference sequence). The CDR3 has 14 amino acids. Trimming took 5 bases from V and 5 from J, leaving 16 bases between them. CDR3 sequence reads: CAWEGQGRDNEQFF. As DNA, the CDR3 is TGTGCCTGGGAAGGGCAGGGGCGAGACAATGAGCAGTTCTTC.

This clonotype was counted between two and nine times. The genes are TRBV7-2 and TRBJ2-5, with a weak D call TRBD2 (6 bases). CDR1 SGHTA and CDR2 FQGNSA come from the germline V gene. Trimming left V 5 bases short and J 5 bases short, with 24 bases between. The CDR3 has 17 amino acids. CDR3 loop: CASSPPLGWGLEETQYF. CDR3 sequence (DNA): TGTGCCAGCAGCCCGCCGTTGGGATGGGGACTTGAGGAGACCCAGTACTTC.

This clonotype was picked up many times. The chain recombines TRBV6-1 with TRBJ2-4; D perhaps matches TRBD2 (5 bases). Between the trimmed V and J ends, which lost 6 bases and 0 bases, there was a span of 9 bases. This CDR3 spans 14 amino acids. From germline, CDR1 is MNHNS and CDR2 SASEGT. CDR3 DNA: TGTGCCAGCAGCAGCGGAATAGCCAAAAACATTCAGTACTTC. As protein: CASSSGIAKNIQYF.

The genes are TRBV19 and TRBJ2-1, with 11 positions matching TRBD2. The CDR3 has 15 amino acids. With 5 bases clipped from V and 7 bases from J, the junction kept 7 bases outside the gene matches. Germline V CDR1 and CDR2: LNHDA, SQIVND (reference sequence). This CDR3 is CASSPGLAEPNEQFF. The CDR3 coding sequence is TGTGCCAGTAGTCCGGGACTAGCGGAACCGAATGAGCAGTTCTTC.